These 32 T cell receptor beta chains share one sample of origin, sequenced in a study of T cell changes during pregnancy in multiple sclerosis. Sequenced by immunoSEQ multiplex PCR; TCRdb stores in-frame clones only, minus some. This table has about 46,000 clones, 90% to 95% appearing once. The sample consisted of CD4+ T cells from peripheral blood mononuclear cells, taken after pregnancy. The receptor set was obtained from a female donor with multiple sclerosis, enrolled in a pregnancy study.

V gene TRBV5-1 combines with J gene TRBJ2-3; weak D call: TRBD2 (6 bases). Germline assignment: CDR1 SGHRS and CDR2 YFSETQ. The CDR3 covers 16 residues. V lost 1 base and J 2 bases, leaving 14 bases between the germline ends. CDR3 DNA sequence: TGCGCCAGCAGCTTGTCTCAAGCGGGCACCACAGATACGCAGTATTTT. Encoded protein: CASSLSQAGTTDTQYF.

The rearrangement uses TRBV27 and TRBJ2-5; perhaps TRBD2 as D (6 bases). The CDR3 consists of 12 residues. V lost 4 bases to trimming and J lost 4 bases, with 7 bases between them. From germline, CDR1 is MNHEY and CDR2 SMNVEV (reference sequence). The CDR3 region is CASSYGGETQYF. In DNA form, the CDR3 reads TGTGCCAGCAGTTACGGGGGAGAGACCCAGTACTTC.

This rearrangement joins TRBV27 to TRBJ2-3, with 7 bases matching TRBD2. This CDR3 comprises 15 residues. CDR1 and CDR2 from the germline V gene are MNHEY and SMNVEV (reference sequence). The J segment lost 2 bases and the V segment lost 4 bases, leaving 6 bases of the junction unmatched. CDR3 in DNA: TGTGCCAGCAGTTGGACTAGAACCCCCACAGATACGCAGTATTTT. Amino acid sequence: CASSWTRTPTDTQYF.

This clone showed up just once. CDR3 in amino acids: CASSLSRLNTQYF. Written as DNA, the CDR3 is TGTGCCAGCAGTTTGAGCAGGCTTAATACGCAGTATTTT. This rearrangement joins TRBV27 to TRBJ2-3, with no clear D. V was trimmed by 3 bases and J by 7 bases, leaving 11 bases between them. Germline V lookup: CDR1 MNHEY, CDR2 SMNVEV (reference sequence). The CDR3 consists of 13 residues.

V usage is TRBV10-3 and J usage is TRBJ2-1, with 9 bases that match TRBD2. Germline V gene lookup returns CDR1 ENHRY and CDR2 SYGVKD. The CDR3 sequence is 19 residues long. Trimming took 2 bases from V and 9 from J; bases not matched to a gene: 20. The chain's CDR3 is CAISEPRGSGSLIWTEQFF. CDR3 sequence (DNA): TGTGCCATCAGTGAGCCCCGGGGTAGCGGGAGCCTGATTTGGACTGAGCAGTTCTTC.

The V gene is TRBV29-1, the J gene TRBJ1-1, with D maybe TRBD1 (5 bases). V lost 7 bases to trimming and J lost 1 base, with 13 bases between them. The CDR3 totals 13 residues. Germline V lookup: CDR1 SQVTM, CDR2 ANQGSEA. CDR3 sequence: CSGGQTGNTEAFF. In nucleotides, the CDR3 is TGCAGCGGAGGACAAACAGGGAACACTGAAGCTTTCTTT.

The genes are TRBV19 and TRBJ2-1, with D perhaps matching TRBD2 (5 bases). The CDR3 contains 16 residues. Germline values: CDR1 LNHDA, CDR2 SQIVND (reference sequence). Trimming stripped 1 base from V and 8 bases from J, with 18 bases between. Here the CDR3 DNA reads TGTGCCAGTAGTATAGTGAGAGACACCCGGCGGGATGAGCAGTTCTTC. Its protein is CASSIVRDTRRDEQFF.

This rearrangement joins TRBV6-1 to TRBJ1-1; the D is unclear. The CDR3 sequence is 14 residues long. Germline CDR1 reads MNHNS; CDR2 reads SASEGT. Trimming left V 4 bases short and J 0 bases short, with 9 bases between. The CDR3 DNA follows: TGTGCCAGCAGTGTATACGGGGTGAACACTGAAGCTTTCTTT. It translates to CASSVYGVNTEAFF.

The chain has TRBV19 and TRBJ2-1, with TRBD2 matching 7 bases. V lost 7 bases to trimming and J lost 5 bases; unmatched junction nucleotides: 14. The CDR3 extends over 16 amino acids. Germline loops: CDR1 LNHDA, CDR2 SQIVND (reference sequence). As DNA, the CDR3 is TGTGCCAGTACCCCTTTACTAGCGTTTAGAAACAATGAGCAGTTCTTC. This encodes CASTPLLAFRNNEQFF.

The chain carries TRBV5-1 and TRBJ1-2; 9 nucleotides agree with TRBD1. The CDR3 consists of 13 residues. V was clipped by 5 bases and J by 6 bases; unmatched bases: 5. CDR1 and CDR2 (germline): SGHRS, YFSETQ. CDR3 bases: TGCGCCAGCAGTACAGGGGGCGCAGATGGCTACACCTTC. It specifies CASSTGGADGYTF. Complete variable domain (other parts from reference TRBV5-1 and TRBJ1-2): KAGVTQTPRYLIKTRGQQVTLSCSPISGHRSVSWYQQTPGQGLQFLFEYFSETQRNKGNFPGRFSGRQFSNSRSEMNVSTLELGDSALYLCASSTGGADGYTFGSGTRLTVV.

The CDR3 spells CASRGREARQVYGYTF. CDR3 sequence (DNA): TGTGCCAGCAGGGGGAGGGAGGCCCGCCAAGTCTATGGCTACACCTTC. The V call is TRBV6-4, the J call TRBJ1-2; D remains unclear. The CDR3 consists of 16 residues. Germline CDR1 and CDR2: MRHNA and SNTAGT. V lost 6 bases, J lost 4 bases, and 21 bases lay in between.

The CDR3 sequence is CASSLLGTGNEKLFF. In DNA form, the CDR3 reads TGTGCCAGCAGTTTACTGGGGACAGGGAATGAAAAACTGTTTTTT. The chain employs TRBV27 and TRBJ1-4; TRBD1 agrees at 9 bases. In germline, CDR1 is MNHEY, CDR2 SMNVEV (reference sequence). This CDR3 contains 15 residues. With V trimmed by 2 bases and J by 5 bases, 3 bases remained unmatched.

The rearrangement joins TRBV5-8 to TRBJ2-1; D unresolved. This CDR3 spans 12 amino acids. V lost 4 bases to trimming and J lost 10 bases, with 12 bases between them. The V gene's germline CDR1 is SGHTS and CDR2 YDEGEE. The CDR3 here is CASSTLRREQFF. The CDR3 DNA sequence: TGTGCCAGCAGCACCTTACGCAGGGAGCAGTTCTTC.

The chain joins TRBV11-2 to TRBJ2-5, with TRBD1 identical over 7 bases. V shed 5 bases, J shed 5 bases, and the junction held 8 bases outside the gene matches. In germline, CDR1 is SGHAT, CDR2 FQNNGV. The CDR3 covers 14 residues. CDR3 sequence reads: CASSTGQVRETQYF. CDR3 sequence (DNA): TGTGCCAGCAGCACTGGACAGGTTCGGGAGACCCAGTACTTC. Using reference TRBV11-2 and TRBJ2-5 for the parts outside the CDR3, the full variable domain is EAGVAQSPRYKIIEKRQSVAFWCNPISGHATLYWYQQILGQGPKLLIQFQNNGVVDDSQLPKDRFSAERLKGVDSTLKIQPAKLEDSAVYLCASSTGQVRETQYFGPGTRLLVL.

The CDR3: CAWSNPGGRALKTQYF. The CDR3 coding sequence is TGTGCCTGGAGCAACCCTGGCGGGAGGGCCCTAAAGACCCAGTACTTC. The chain couples TRBV30 to TRBJ2-5, with TRBD2 matching over 9 bases. CDR1 is GTSNPN and CDR2 is SVGIG in the germline V gene (reference sequence). J gave up 6 bases and V 3 bases, and 14 bases lay outside the gene matches. There are 16 residues in the CDR3.

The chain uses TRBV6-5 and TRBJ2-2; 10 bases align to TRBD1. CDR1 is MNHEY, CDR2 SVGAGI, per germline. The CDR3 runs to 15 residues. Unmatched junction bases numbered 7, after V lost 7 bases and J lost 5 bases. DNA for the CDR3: TGTGCCAGCACCAAGGACAGGGGGGCAACCGGGGAGCTGTTTTTT. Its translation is CASTKDRGATGELFF.

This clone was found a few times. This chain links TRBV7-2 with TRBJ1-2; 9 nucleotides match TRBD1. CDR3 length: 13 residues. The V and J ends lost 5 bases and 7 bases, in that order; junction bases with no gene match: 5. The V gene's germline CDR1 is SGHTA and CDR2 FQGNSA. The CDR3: CASSPNRGLGYTF. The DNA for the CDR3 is TGTGCCAGCAGCCCAAACAGGGGGCTTGGCTACACCTTC.

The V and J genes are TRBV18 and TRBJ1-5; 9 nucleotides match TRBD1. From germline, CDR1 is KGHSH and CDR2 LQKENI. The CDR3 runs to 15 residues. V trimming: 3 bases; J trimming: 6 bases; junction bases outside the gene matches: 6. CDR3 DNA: TGTGCCAGCTCACCCGACAGGGGGGGCGGTCAGCCCCAGCATTTT. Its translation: CASSPDRGGGQPQHF.

The CDR3 spells CASSLRDRVAGYTF. CDR3 bases: TGTGCCAGCAGCTTACGCGACAGGGTCGCAGGCTACACCTTC. The chain uses TRBV5-4 and TRBJ1-2; 7 nucleotides align to TRBD1. The V and J ends lost 2 bases and 8 bases, in that order; junction bases with no gene match: 9. The CDR3 is 14 residues long. CDR1 is SGHNT and CDR2 is YYREEE in the germline V gene (reference sequence).

Written as DNA, the CDR3 is TGCGCCAGCAGCTTCCTCTCCTACAATGAGCAGTTCTTC. It encodes CASSFLSYNEQFF. V and J are TRBV5-1 and TRBJ2-1; unclear D gene. Germline V gives CDR1 SGHRS, CDR2 YFSETQ. This CDR3 spans 13 amino acids. The V and J ends lost 2 bases and 0 bases respectively, with 3 bases between them.

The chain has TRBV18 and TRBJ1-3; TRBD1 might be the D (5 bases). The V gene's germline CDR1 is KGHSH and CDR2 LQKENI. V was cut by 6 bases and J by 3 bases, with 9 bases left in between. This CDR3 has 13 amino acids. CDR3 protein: CASSEQDGNTIYF. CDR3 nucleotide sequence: TGTGCCAGCTCGGAACAGGATGGAAACACCATATATTTT.

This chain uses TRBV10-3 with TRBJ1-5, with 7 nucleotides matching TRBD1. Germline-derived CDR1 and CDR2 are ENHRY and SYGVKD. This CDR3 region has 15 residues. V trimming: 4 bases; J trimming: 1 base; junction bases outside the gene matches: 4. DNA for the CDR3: TGTGCCATCAGTGGGTCGGACAGGAGCAATCAGCCCCAGCATTTT. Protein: CAISGSDRSNQPQHF.

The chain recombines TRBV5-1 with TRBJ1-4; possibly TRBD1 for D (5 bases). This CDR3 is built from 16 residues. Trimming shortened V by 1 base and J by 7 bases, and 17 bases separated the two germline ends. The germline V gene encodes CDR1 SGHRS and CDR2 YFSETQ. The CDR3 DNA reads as TGCGCCAGCAGCTTGCTCCAGTCGGGGCGGGGTGAAAAACTGTTTTTT. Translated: CASSLLQSGRGEKLFF.

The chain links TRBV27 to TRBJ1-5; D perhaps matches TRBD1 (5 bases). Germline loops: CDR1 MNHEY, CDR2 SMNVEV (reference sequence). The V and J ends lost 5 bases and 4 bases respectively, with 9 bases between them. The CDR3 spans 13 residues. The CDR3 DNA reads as TGTGCCAGCAGTAAGGGGTGGAATCAGCCCCAGCATTTT. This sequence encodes CASSKGWNQPQHF.

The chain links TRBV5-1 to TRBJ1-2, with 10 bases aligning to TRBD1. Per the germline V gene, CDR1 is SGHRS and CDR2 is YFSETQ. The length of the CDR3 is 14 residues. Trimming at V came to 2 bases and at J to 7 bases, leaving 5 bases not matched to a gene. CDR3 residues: CASSFRDRGSGYTF. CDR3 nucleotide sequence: TGCGCCAGCAGCTTCCGGGACAGGGGTAGTGGCTACACCTTC. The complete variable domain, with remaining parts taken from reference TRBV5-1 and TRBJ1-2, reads KAGVTQTPRYLIKTRGQQVTLSCSPISGHRSVSWYQQTPGQGLQFLFEYFSETQRNKGNFPGRFSGRQFSNSRSEMNVSTLELGDSALYLCASSFRDRGSGYTFGSGTRLTVV.

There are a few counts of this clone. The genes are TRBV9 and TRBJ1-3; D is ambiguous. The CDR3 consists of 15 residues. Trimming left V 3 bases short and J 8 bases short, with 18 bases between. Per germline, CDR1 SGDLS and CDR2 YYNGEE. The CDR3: CASSARPTAGDTIYF. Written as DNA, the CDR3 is TGTGCCAGCAGCGCCCGCCCGACCGCGGGCGACACCATATATTTT.

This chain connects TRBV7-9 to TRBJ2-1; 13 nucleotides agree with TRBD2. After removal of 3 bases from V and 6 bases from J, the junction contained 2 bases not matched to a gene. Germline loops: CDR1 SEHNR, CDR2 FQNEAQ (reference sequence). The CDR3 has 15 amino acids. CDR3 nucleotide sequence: TGTGCCAGCAGCTTTTGGACTAGCGGGAGCAATGAGCAGTTCTTC. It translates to CASSFWTSGSNEQFF.

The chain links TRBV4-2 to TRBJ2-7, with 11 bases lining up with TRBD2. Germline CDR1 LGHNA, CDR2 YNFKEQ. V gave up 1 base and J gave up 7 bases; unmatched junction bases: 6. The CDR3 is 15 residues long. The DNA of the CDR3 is TGTGCCAGCAGCCAAGTGACTAGCGGGACTCGGGAGCAGTACTTC. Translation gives CASSQVTSGTREQYF.

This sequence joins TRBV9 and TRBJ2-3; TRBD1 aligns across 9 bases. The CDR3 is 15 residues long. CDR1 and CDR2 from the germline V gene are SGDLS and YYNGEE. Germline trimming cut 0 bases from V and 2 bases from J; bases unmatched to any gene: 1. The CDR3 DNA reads TGTGCCAGCAGCGTAGGGACAGGGGTCACAGATACGCAGTATTTT. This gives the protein CASSVGTGVTDTQYF.

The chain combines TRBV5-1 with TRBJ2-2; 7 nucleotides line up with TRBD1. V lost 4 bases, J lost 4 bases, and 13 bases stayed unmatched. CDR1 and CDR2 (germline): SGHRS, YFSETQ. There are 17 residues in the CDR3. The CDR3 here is CASSLPKQGPSTGELFF. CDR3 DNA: TGCGCCAGCAGCCTACCGAAACAGGGGCCGAGCACCGGGGAGCTGTTTTTT. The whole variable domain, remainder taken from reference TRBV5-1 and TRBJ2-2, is KAGVTQTPRYLIKTRGQQVTLSCSPISGHRSVSWYQQTPGQGLQFLFEYFSETQRNKGNFPGRFSGRQFSNSRSEMNVSTLELGDSALYLCASSLPKQGPSTGELFFGEGSRLTVL.

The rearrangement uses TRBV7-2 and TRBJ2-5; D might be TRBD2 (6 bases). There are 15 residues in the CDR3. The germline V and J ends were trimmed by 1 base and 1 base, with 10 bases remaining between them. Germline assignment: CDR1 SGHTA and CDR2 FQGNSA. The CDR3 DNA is TGTGCCAGCAGCTTAGGGGCTAGCGTCCAAGAGACCCAGTACTTC. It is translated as CASSLGASVQETQYF.

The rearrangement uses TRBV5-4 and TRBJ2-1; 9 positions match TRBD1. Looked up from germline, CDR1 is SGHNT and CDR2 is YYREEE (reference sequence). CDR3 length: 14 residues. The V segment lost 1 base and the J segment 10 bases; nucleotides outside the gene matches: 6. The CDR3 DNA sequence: TGTGCCAGCAGCTTGAAACAGGGGGCTCGGGAGCAGTTCTTC. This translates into CASSLKQGAREQFF.